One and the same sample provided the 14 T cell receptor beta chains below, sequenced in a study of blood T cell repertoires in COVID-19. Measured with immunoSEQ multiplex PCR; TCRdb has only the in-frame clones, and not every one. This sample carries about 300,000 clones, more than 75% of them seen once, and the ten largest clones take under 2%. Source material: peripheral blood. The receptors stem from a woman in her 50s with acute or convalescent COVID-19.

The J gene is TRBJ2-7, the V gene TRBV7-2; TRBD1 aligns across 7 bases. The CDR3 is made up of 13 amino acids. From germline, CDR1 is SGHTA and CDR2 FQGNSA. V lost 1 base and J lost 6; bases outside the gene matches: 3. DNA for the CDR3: TGTGCCAGCAGCTTAGGGCAGGGGGTCGAGCAGTACTTC. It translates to CASSLGQGVEQYF.

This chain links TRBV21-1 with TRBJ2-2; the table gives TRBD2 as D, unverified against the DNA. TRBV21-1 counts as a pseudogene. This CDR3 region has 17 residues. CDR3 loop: CASSTRTSGRNTGELFF. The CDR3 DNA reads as TGTGCCAGCAGCACTCGGACTAGCGGGAGGAACACCGGGGAGCTGTTTTTT.

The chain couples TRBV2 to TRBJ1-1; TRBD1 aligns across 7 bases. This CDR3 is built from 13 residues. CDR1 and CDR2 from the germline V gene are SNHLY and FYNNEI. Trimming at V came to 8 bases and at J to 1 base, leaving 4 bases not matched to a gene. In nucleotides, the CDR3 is TGTGCCAGCTCCGGGACAGCGAACACTGAAGCTTTCTTT. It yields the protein CASSGTANTEAFF.

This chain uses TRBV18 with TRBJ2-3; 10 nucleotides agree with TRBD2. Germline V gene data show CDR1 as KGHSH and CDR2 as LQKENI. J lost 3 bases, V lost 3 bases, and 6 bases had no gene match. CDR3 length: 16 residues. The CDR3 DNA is TGTGCCAGCTCACCGCAGGGACTAGCGATAACAGATACGCAGTATTTT. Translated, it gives CASSPQGLAITDTQYF.

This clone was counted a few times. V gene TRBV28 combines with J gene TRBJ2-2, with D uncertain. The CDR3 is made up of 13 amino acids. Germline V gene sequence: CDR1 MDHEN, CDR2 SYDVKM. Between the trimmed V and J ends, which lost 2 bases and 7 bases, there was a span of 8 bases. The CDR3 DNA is TGTGCCAGCAGTTTACCTCCGTTCGGGGAGCTGTTTTTT. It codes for CASSLPPFGELFF. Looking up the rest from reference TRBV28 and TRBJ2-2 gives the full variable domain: DVKVTQSSRYLVKRTGEKVFLECVQDMDHENMFWYRQDPGLGLRLIYFSYDVKMKEKGDIPEGYSVSREKKERFSLILESASTNQTSMYLCASSLPPFGELFFGEGSRLTVL.

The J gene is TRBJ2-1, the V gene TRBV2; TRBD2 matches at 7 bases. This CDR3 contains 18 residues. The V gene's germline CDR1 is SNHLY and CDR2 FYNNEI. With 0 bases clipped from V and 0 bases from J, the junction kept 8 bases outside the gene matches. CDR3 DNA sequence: TGTGCCAGCAGTGAAGCGCTTATAGCGGGCAGCTCCTACAATGAGCAGTTCTTC. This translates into CASSEALIAGSSYNEQFF. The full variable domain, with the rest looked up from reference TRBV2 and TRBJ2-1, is EPEVTQTPSHQVTQMGQEVILRCVPISNHLYFYWYRQILGQKVEFLVSFYNNEISEKSEIFDDQFSVERPDGSNFTLKIRSTKLEDSAMYFCASSEALIAGSSYNEQFFGPGTRLTVL.

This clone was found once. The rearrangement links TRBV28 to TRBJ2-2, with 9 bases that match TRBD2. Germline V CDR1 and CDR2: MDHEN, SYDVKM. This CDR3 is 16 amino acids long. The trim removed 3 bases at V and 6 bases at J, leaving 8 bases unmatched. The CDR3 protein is CASSLALAGLPGELFF. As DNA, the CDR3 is TGTGCCAGCAGTTTGGCGCTAGCGGGACTTCCCGGGGAGCTGTTTTTT. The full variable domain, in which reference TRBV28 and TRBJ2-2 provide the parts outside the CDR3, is DVKVTQSSRYLVKRTGEKVFLECVQDMDHENMFWYRQDPGLGLRLIYFSYDVKMKEKGDIPEGYSVSREKKERFSLILESASTNQTSMYLCASSLALAGLPGELFFGEGSRLTVL.

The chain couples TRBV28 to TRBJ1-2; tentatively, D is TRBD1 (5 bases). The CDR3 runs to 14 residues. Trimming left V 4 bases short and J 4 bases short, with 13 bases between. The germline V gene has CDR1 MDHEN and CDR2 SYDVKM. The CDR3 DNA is TGTGCCAGCAGTTCACCAGGGCGGTCCTATGGCTACACCTTC. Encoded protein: CASSSPGRSYGYTF.

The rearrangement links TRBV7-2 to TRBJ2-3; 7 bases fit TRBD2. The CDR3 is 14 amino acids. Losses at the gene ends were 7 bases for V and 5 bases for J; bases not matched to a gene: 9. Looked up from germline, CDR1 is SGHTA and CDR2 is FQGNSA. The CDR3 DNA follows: TGTGCCAGCATCCTCGGACTAGGGAGAGATACGCAGTATTTT. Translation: CASILGLGRDTQYF.

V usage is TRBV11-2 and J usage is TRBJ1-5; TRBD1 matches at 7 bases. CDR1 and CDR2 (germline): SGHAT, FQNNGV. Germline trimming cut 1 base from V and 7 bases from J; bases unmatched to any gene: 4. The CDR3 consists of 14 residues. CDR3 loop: CASSLVGGEQPQHF. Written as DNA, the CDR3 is TGTGCCAGCAGCTTAGTAGGGGGCGAACAGCCCCAGCATTTT.

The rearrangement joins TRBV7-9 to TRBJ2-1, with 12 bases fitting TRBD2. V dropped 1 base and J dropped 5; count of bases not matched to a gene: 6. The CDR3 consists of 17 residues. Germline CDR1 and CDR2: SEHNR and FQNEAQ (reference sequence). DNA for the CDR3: TGTGCCAGCAGCTTAGTAGTGGCTAGCGGGAGGGACAATGAGCAGTTCTTC. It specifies CASSLVVASGRDNEQFF.

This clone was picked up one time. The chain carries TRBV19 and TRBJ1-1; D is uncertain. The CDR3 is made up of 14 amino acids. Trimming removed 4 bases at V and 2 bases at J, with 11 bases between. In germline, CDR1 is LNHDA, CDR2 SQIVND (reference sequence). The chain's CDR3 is CASSSGRQNTEAFF. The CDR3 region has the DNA TGTGCCAGTAGTAGCGGTCGGCAAAACACTGAAGCTTTCTTT.

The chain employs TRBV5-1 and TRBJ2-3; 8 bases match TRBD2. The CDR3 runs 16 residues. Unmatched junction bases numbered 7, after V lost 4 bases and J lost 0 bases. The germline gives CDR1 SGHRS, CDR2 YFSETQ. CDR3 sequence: CASSAYSGSSTDTQYF. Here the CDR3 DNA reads TGCGCCAGCAGCGCTTACAGCGGGAGTAGCACAGATACGCAGTATTTT. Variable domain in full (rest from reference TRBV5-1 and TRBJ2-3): KAGVTQTPRYLIKTRGQQVTLSCSPISGHRSVSWYQQTPGQGLQFLFEYFSETQRNKGNFPGRFSGRQFSNSRSEMNVSTLELGDSALYLCASSAYSGSSTDTQYFGPGTRLTVL.

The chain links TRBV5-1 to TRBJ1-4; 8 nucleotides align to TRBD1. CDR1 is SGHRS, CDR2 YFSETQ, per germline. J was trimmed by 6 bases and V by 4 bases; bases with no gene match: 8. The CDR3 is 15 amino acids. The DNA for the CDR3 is TGCGCCAGCAGCCTGGCCGGGACAGGAGATGAAAAACTGTTTTTT. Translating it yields CASSLAGTGDEKLFF.